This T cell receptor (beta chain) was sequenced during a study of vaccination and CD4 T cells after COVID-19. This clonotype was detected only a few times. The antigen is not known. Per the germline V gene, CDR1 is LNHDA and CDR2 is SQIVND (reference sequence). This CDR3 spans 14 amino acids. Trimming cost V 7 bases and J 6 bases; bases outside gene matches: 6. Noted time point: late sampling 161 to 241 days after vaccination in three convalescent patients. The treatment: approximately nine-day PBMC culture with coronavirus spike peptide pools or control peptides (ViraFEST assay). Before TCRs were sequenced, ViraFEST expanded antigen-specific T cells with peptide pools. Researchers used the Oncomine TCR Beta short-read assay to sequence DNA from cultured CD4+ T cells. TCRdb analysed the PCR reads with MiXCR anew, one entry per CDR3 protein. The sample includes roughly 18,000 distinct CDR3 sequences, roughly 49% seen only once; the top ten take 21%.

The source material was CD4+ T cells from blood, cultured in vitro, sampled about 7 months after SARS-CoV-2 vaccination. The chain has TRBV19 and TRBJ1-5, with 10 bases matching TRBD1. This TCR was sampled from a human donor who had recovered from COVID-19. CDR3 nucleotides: TGTGCCAGTATTAGGACAGGGGGATTTCAGCCCCAGCATTTT. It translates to CASIRTGGFQPQHF.